These 13 T cell receptor beta chains were all obtained from the same sample, sequenced in a study of blood T cell repertoires in COVID-19. Using immunoSEQ multiplex PCR, the repertoire was profiled, and TCRdb retains in-frame clones only, with some absent. The sample holds some 270,000 clones, 75% to 90% seen once. Specimen: PBMCs or T cells enriched from blood (not recorded which). The source is a woman in her thirties or forties who had been exposed to COVID-19.

This clone has a handful of counts. The rearrangement links TRBV3-1 (or the pseudogene TRBV3-2) to TRBJ1-1; 7 nucleotides match TRBD1. Germline V CDR1 and CDR2: LGHDT, YNNKEL (reference sequence). This CDR3 is 17 amino acids long. V gave up 3 bases and J gave up 1 base; unmatched junction bases: 11. CDR3 amino acids: CASSHTRYRDRNTEAFF. In DNA, the CDR3 is TGTGCCAGCAGCCACACCCGCTACCGGGACAGGAACACTGAAGCTTTCTTT.

The chain is built from TRBV6-2 or TRBV6-3 and TRBJ2-7, with 8 bases that match TRBD1. Germline V CDR1 and CDR2: MNHEY, SVGEGT. CDR3 length equals 15 residues. The ends lost 0 bases at V and 3 bases at J; junction bases unmatched: 4. The CDR3 region is CASSYSKGTGYEQYV. The CDR3 DNA reads as TGTGCCAGCAGTTACTCGAAGGGGACAGGCTACGAGCAGTACGTC.

Of note for this clone: Other DNA sequences in this specimen translate into the identical CDR3. The chain carries TRBV18 and TRBJ1-1; TRBD1 agrees at 9 bases. The V and J ends lost 5 bases and 1 base, in that order; junction bases with no gene match: 2. The CDR3 length is 14 residues. Germline V gives CDR1 KGHSH, CDR2 LQKENI. The CDR3 coding sequence is TGTGCCAGCTCATCGACAGGGGGGAACACTGAAGCTTTCTTT. It encodes CASSSTGGNTEAFF.

Remarks on this clone: One junction end does not reproduce the germline sequence, and a read error may be involved. The chain combines TRBV5-1 with TRBJ2-1; D gene uncertain. Germline CDR1 and CDR2: SGHRS and YFSETQ. The CDR3 sequence is 12 residues long. CDR3: CASSLVVGEQFF. The CDR3 DNA is TGTGCCAGCAGCTTGGTGGTGGGCGAGCAGTTCTTC.

The V call is TRBV7-3, the J call TRBJ2-5; 7 nucleotides align to TRBD2. CDR1 is SGHTA and CDR2 is FQGTGA in the germline V gene. The CDR3 is made up of 17 amino acids. J lost 3 bases, V lost 5 bases, and 15 bases had no gene match. In DNA form, the CDR3 reads TGTGCCAGCAGCCTAAGGGGAGATCTAGCGGTTAAAGAGACCCAGTACTTC. This codes for CASSLRGDLAVKETQYF.

This rearrangement joins TRBV19 to TRBJ1-4, with a tentative D call TRBD1 (5 bases). Germline loops: CDR1 LNHDA, CDR2 SQIVND (reference sequence). The CDR3 has 13 amino acids. The V gene lost 10 bases and the J gene lost 7 bases, with 16 bases spanning the gap. The CDR3 sequence is CATAGEVGEKLFF. The CDR3 nucleotides are TGTGCCACCGCGGGGGAAGTCGGTGAAAAACTGTTTTTT.

The rearrangement joins TRBV7-9 to TRBJ1-3; D possibly corresponds to TRBD1 (6 bases). In germline, CDR1 is SEHNR, CDR2 FQNEAQ (reference sequence). V was pared by 3 bases and J by 1 base, with 13 bases between. The CDR3 is 16 amino acids. CDR3 sequence: CASSFTGMGSGNTIYF. CDR3 nucleotide sequence: TGTGCCAGCAGCTTCACAGGGATGGGTTCTGGAAACACCATATATTTT.

The gene calls are TRBV30 and TRBJ1-5; D ambiguous. CDR1 is GTSNPN, CDR2 SVGIG, per germline (reference sequence). This CDR3 is 13 amino acids long. Deletions cut 0 bases from V and 5 bases from J, with 8 bases between. CDR3 region: CAWSVHSDQPQHF. CDR3 coding DNA: TGTGCCTGGAGTGTCCACTCCGATCAGCCCCAGCATTTT.

The chain employs TRBV2 and TRBJ2-7, with D maybe TRBD1 (5 bases). Looked up from germline, CDR1 is SNHLY and CDR2 is FYNNEI. Trimming left V 7 bases short and J 1 base short, with 14 bases between. This CDR3 has 14 amino acids. As DNA, the CDR3 is TGTGCCAGCAAAGGCAGGGCTAGTTCCTACGAGCAGTACGTC. The encoded protein is CASKGRASSYEQYV.

This clone was counted a few times. The J gene is TRBJ1-2, the V gene TRBV18, with 7 nucleotides matching TRBD1. The CDR3 consists of 15 residues. The germline CDR1 and CDR2 sequences are KGHSH and LQKENI. Trimming cost V 6 bases and J 2 bases; bases outside gene matches: 9. CDR3 sequence: CASSQTGTANYGYTF. The DNA for the CDR3 is TGTGCCAGCTCCCAAACAGGGACAGCAAACTATGGCTACACCTTC. The whole variable domain, remainder taken from reference TRBV18 and TRBJ1-2, is NAGVMQNPRHLVRRRGQEARLRCSPMKGHSHVYWYRQLPEEGLKFMVYLQKENIIDESGMPKERFSAEFPKEGPSILRIQQVVRGDSAAYFCASSQTGTANYGYTFGSGTRLTVV.

The chain joins TRBV10-3 to TRBJ2-1; TRBD2 might be the D (5 bases). The length of the CDR3 is 14 residues. The V end was cut by 6 bases, the J end by 4 bases, with 13 bases between. Germline V lookup: CDR1 ENHRY, CDR2 SYGVKD. The CDR3 reads CAIRITSPYNEQFF. CDR3 bases: TGTGCCATCAGGATAACTAGTCCTTACAATGAGCAGTTCTTC.

The chain links TRBV11-3 to TRBJ2-6, with TRBD1 identical over 7 bases. Germline V gives CDR1 SGHNT, CDR2 YENEEA. This CDR3 has 15 amino acids. V was clipped by 5 bases and J by 2 bases; unmatched bases: 3. The CDR3 loop reads CASSVGGPGANVLTF. CDR3 sequence (DNA): TGTGCCAGCAGCGTAGGGGGCCCTGGGGCCAACGTCCTGACTTTC.

The rearrangement links TRBV7-9 to TRBJ1-2; 9 bases are a match to TRBD1. The CDR3 has 13 residues. Germline-derived CDR1 and CDR2 are SEHNR and FQNEAQ (reference sequence). J lost 8 bases, V lost 4 bases, and 5 bases had no gene match. Written as DNA, the CDR3 is TGTGCCAGCAGCTCACAGGGGGCGCAGGGCTACACCTTC. Its protein is CASSSQGAQGYTF.